The 21 T cell receptor beta chains below come from one sample, sequenced in a study of shared clonotypes between healthy human individuals. Some clones are missing from TCRdb's copy, which holds only in-frame ones; the method was immunoSEQ multiplex PCR. The sample comprises some 2.1 million clones, around 93% of which are singletons, and about 1.7% rests with the top ten. CD45RO negativity and positive selection for CCR7 defined naive CD8 cells, a population that excluded terminally differentiated effector memory CD45RA+ cells. The sequenced sample consisted of naive CD8+ T cells from PBMCs. The receptors were sampled from a man younger than 35 in good health. Some clones in this sample may be carry-over from other donors' samples.

V usage is TRBV19 and J usage is TRBJ2-7; D may be TRBD2 (6 bases). CDR3 size: 15 residues. The V end was cut by 5 bases, the J end by 3 bases, with 17 bases between. The germline V gene encodes CDR1 LNHDA and CDR2 SQIVND (reference sequence). CDR3 bases: TGTGCCAGTAGTTTTCGAGCGGGTAGGAACTACGAGCAGTACTTC. Its protein is CASSFRAGRNYEQYF.

CDR3 protein: CASSQTRQTVHNEQFF. DNA for the CDR3: TGTGCCAGCAGCCAGACCCGACAAACGGTCCACAATGAGCAGTTCTTC. The chain combines TRBV4-2 with TRBJ2-1, with D hard to call. This CDR3 spans 16 amino acids. V was cut by 3 bases and J by 5 bases, with 17 bases left in between. CDR1 is LGHNA, CDR2 YNFKEQ, per germline.

In the case of this clone: This same CDR3 is encoded by further DNA sequences in the sample. CDR3 sequence: CASSIGTSGYNEQFF. The CDR3 nucleotides read TGTGCCAGTAGTATTGGAACTAGCGGCTACAATGAGCAGTTCTTC. The chain employs TRBV19 and TRBJ2-1, with TRBD2 matching 8 bases. Trimming at V came to 3 bases and at J to 3 bases, leaving 4 bases not matched to a gene. Germline loops: CDR1 LNHDA, CDR2 SQIVND (reference sequence). The CDR3 sequence is 15 residues long.

This sequence joins TRBV6-1 and TRBJ2-1; TRBD1 or TRBD2 may be the D gene (5 bases each). The CDR3 has 15 residues. CDR1 MNHNS and CDR2 SASEGT come from the germline V gene. V was trimmed by 0 bases and J by 6 bases, leaving 12 bases between them. CDR3 sequence reads: CASSEASGRRNEQFF. The CDR3 DNA follows: TGTGCCAGCAGTGAAGCGTCGGGACGGCGCAATGAGCAGTTCTTC.

The CDR3 region is CASFDGELHGYTF. CDR3 DNA: TGTGCCAGTTTCGACGGGGAACTCCATGGCTACACCTTC. The rearrangement joins TRBV19 to TRBJ1-2, with D unclear. Germline V lookup: CDR1 LNHDA, CDR2 SQIVND (reference sequence). The V gene lost 8 bases and the J gene lost 6 bases, with 16 bases spanning the gap. This CDR3 spans 13 amino acids. Full variable domain (rest looked up from reference TRBV19 and TRBJ1-2): DGGITQSPKYLFRKEGQNVTLSCEQNLNHDAMYWYRQDPGQGLRLIYYSQIVNDFQKGDIAEGYSVSREKKESFPLTVTSAQKNPTAFYLCASFDGELHGYTFGSGTRLTVV.

The chain has TRBV6-1 and TRBJ1-2; 7 bases align to TRBD1. This CDR3 comprises 15 residues. CDR1 and CDR2 (germline): MNHNS, SASEGT. With V trimmed by 6 bases and J by 4 bases, 11 bases remained unmatched. The CDR3 sequence: CASRGHRDRFYGYTF. For the CDR3, the DNA is TGTGCCAGCAGAGGTCACCGGGACAGATTCTATGGCTACACCTTC.

This sequence joins TRBV5-1 and TRBJ2-1, with 8 bases identical to TRBD2. J lost 2 bases, V lost 0 bases, and 4 bases had no gene match. The CDR3 spans 16 residues. Germline V CDR1 and CDR2: SGHRS, YFSETQ. Here the CDR3 DNA reads TGCGCCAGCAGCTTGGCCCCAGCGGGAGCCTACAATGAGCAGTTCTTC. The encoded protein is CASSLAPAGAYNEQFF.

This clone has a single count. The chain joins TRBV6-5 to TRBJ2-7, with D tentatively TRBD2 (5 bases). The germline gives CDR1 MNHEY, CDR2 SVGAGI. This CDR3 region has 13 residues. V dropped 6 bases and J dropped 6 bases, with 15 bases sitting between them. The CDR3 DNA reads as TGTGCCAGCAGCCCCTACCGCGGGCCCGAGCAGTACTTC. Amino acid sequence: CASSPYRGPEQYF.

The J gene is TRBJ1-5, the V gene TRBV6-6, with D possibly TRBD1 on 6 matching bases. CDR3 length: 16 amino acids. V was clipped by 5 bases and J by 6 bases, with 20 bases between them. CDR1 is MNHNY and CDR2 is SVGAGI in the germline V gene (reference sequence). For the CDR3, the DNA is TGTGCCAGCAGTCTACAGGGTGATAGCGCTGGTCAGCCCCAGCATTTT. This translates into CASSLQGDSAGQPQHF.

The chain joins TRBV7-2 to TRBJ2-1; D might be TRBD1 or TRBD2, each matching 5 bases. Trimming left V 3 bases short and J 4 bases short, with 10 bases between. CDR1 is SGHTA and CDR2 is FQGNSA in the germline V gene. The CDR3 contains 14 residues. CDR3 residues: CASSFGDGYNEQFF. For the CDR3, the DNA is TGTGCCAGCAGCTTTGGGGACGGATACAATGAGCAGTTCTTC.

Concerning this clone: The sample contains more than one DNA sequence encoding this CDR3. In DNA form, the CDR3 reads TGTGCCAGCAGTCTAGGACTGGGAAGTTACGAGCAGTACTTC. Its protein is CASSLGLGSYEQYF. V usage is TRBV27 and J usage is TRBJ2-7; weak D call: TRBD2 (5 bases). Trimming removed 5 bases from V and 4 bases from J, with 15 bases in between. The CDR3 spans 14 residues. CDR1 MNHEY and CDR2 SMNVEV come from the germline V gene (reference sequence).

The chain links TRBV9 to TRBJ1-3, with no clear D. The CDR3 runs to 17 residues. CDR1 and CDR2 (germline): SGDLS, YYNGEE. The V end was cut by 2 bases, the J end by 0 bases, with 15 bases between. This CDR3 is CASSVDSQPSSGNTIYF. CDR3 in DNA: TGTGCCAGCAGCGTTGATAGTCAGCCTAGCTCTGGAAACACCATATATTTT.

V gene TRBV28 combines with J gene TRBJ2-7, with 9 nucleotides matching TRBD1. Germline assignment: CDR1 MDHEN and CDR2 SYDVKM. The CDR3 is 14 residues long. V lost 6 bases to trimming and J lost 5 bases; unmatched junction nucleotides: 8. CDR3 coding DNA: TGTGCCAGCAGCGCCGGGACAGGGAGGCACGAGCAGTACTTC. It encodes CASSAGTGRHEQYF.

This clone appeared a few times. The V gene is TRBV7-9, the J gene TRBJ2-1; D unresolved. V lost 3 bases and J 6 bases, leaving 12 bases between the germline ends. The CDR3 has 14 amino acids. Germline V gene data show CDR1 as SEHNR and CDR2 as FQNEAQ (reference sequence). The CDR3 region has the DNA TGTGCCAGCAGCTTCTTCCTAGACGGCAATGAGCAGTTCTTC. Translated, it gives CASSFFLDGNEQFF.

This clone showed up just once. The sample contains more than one DNA sequence encoding this CDR3. The rearrangement links TRBV29-1 to TRBJ2-7; 11 bases are a match to TRBD2. CDR3 length equals 16 residues. J lost 0 bases, V lost 5 bases, and 9 bases had no gene match. The V gene's germline CDR1 is SQVTM and CDR2 ANQGSEA. This chain's CDR3 is CSVRGLAGGVSYEQYF. The CDR3 DNA reads TGCAGCGTTAGGGGGCTAGCGGGAGGAGTCTCCTACGAGCAGTACTTC.

The chain is built from TRBV14 and TRBJ2-2; D ambiguous. This CDR3 spans 13 amino acids. Trimming cost V 4 bases and J 5 bases, with 8 bases left between them. The V gene's germline CDR1 is SGHDN and CDR2 FVKESK. CDR3 loop: CASSPVGTGELFF. The CDR3, as DNA: TGTGCCAGCAGCCCCGTCGGGACCGGGGAGCTGTTTTTT.

This clone was observed once. The V and J genes are TRBV28 and TRBJ1-6; the D is unclear. CDR3 length: 14 amino acids. Trimming left V 2 bases short and J 10 bases short, with 12 bases between. Germline values: CDR1 MDHEN, CDR2 SYDVKM. The CDR3 DNA follows: TGTGCCAGCAGTTTAACTGTACTATGGTCACCCCTCCACTTT. It encodes CASSLTVLWSPLHF. Full variable domain (remainder filled in from reference TRBV28 and TRBJ1-6): DVKVTQSSRYLVKRTGEKVFLECVQDMDHENMFWYRQDPGLGLRLIYFSYDVKMKEKGDIPEGYSVSREKKERFSLILESASTNQTSMYLCASSLTVLWSPLHFGNGTRLTVT.

The chain couples TRBV2 to TRBJ2-7, with D possibly TRBD1 on 6 matching bases. This CDR3 has 18 amino acids. From germline, CDR1 is SNHLY and CDR2 FYNNEI. V was pared by 6 bases and J by 3 bases, with 27 bases between. CDR3 coding DNA: TGTGCCAGCAGGTGGAGCAGGGGTTACGAAACATCGAGCTACGAGCAGTACTTC. Its translation is CASRWSRGYETSSYEQYF.

This chain joins TRBV27 and TRBJ1-2, with D perhaps matching TRBD1 (6 bases). V was trimmed by 3 bases and J by 0 bases, leaving 20 bases between them. The CDR3 is 18 residues long. Germline CDR1 and CDR2: MNHEY and SMNVEV (reference sequence). Here the CDR3 reads CASSFLTNTGPSNYGYTF. CDR3 DNA: TGTGCCAGCAGTTTTCTCACAAACACAGGGCCATCTAACTATGGCTACACCTTC.

The V call is TRBV9, the J call TRBJ2-2; 11 bases line up with TRBD2. The J segment lost 6 bases and the V segment lost 2 bases, leaving 24 bases of the junction unmatched. The germline V gene has CDR1 SGDLS and CDR2 YYNGEE. The CDR3 is made up of 22 amino acids. The CDR3 nucleotides read TGTGCCAGCAGCGTCCCTTACCACGACAGGGGATTAGCGGGAGGGAGAGCCGGGGAGCTGTTTTTT. Translating gives CASSVPYHDRGLAGGRAGELFF.

The chain recombines TRBV28 with TRBJ2-3, with 9 nucleotides matching TRBD2. Looked up from germline, CDR1 is MDHEN and CDR2 is SYDVKM. This CDR3 has 15 residues. Germline trimming cut 2 bases from V and 4 bases from J; bases unmatched to any gene: 4. CDR3 sequence (DNA): TGTGCCAGCAGTTTAGTAAGCGGGAGGCCAGATACGCAGTATTTT. Encoded protein: CASSLVSGRPDTQYF.